This is a list of T cell receptor beta chains from one sample in a study of spatial heterogeneity in lung cancer. Via MiXCR, TCRdb re-called the 5' RACE reads, giving one row per CDR3 protein. The repertoire consists of some 70,000 distinct CDR3 sequences, with 10% to 15% occurring once and the leading ten covering roughly 6.7%. The specimen was PBMCs, collected at surgery. Every receptor here comes from a male donor with early-stage non-small cell lung cancer. CDR3s include the opening cysteine and the closing phenylalanine or tryptophan. A D gene is named only where the DNA matches it firmly. Not every row has a clone size; where given, it reads once, few, many or a size class.

d_gene: TRBD1; abundance: many; v_gene: TRBV7-9; j_gene: TRBJ2-2; len: 15; CDR3aa: CASSLTGEYTGELFF; CDR3nt: TGTGCCAGCAGCTTAACAGGGGAGTACACCGGGGAGCTGTTTTTT
d_gene: TRBD2; abundance: many; v_gene: TRBV20-1; j_gene: TRBJ2-4; len: 14; CDR3aa: CSATWTSGNRIQYF; CDR3nt: TGCAGTGCTACGTGGACTAGCGGGAATCGCATTCAGTACTTC
d_gene: NA; abundance: NA; v_gene: TRBV29-1; j_gene: TRBJ1-2; len: 14; CDR3aa: CSVEESPGGGGYTF; CDR3nt: TGCAGCGTTGAAGAATCGCCCGGGGGCGGGGGCTACACCTTC
d_gene: NA; abundance: few; v_gene: TRBV9; j_gene: TRBJ2-1; len: 16; CDR3aa: CASSSPPGFHLNEQFF; CDR3nt: TGTGCCAGCAGCTCCCCCCCGGGTTTTCACCTCAATGAGCAGTTCTTC
d_gene: TRBD1; abundance: NA; v_gene: TRBV19; j_gene: TRBJ2-7; len: 14; CDR3aa: CATLRATGDGEQYF; CDR3nt: TGTGCCACCTTAAGGGCTACAGGGGACGGCGAGCAGTACTTC
d_gene: NA; abundance: NA; v_gene: TRBV2; j_gene: TRBJ2-1; len: 11; CDR3aa: CASSALDEQFF; CDR3nt: TGTGCCAGCAGTGCGTTGGATGAGCAGTTCTTC
d_gene: NA; abundance: NA; v_gene: TRBV7-6; j_gene: TRBJ2-3; len: 15; CDR3aa: CASSQYRGYTDTQYF; CDR3nt: TGTGCCAGCAGCCAATACCGGGGATACACAGATACGCAGTATTTT
d_gene: TRBD1; abundance: many; v_gene: TRBV7-9; j_gene: TRBJ2-2; len: 15; CDR3aa: CASSRGQVNTGELFF; CDR3nt: TGTGCCAGCAGCCGTGGACAGGTGAACACCGGGGAGCTGTTTTTT
d_gene: NA; abundance: many; v_gene: TRBV6-5; j_gene: TRBJ2-7; len: 13; CDR3aa: CASRGGFTYEQYF; CDR3nt: TGTGCCAGCAGGGGGGGTTTCACCTACGAGCAGTACTTC
d_gene: TRBD1; abundance: few; v_gene: TRBV6-1; j_gene: TRBJ1-4; len: 13; CDR3aa: CAIKTGHNERLFF; CDR3nt: TGTGCCATCAAGACAGGGCATAATGAAAGACTGTTTTTT
d_gene: NA; abundance: NA; v_gene: TRBV29-1; j_gene: TRBJ1-2; len: 13; CDR3aa: CSVEGAREYGYTF; CDR3nt: TGCAGCGTTGAAGGGGCCAGGGAATATGGCTACACCTTC
d_gene: NA; abundance: NA; v_gene: TRBV20-1; j_gene: TRBJ2-1; len: 12; CDR3aa: CSVPISYNEQFF; CDR3nt: TGCAGTGTTCCCATCTCCTACAATGAGCAGTTCTTC
d_gene: NA; abundance: once; v_gene: TRBV9; j_gene: TRBJ1-1; len: 15; CDR3aa: CASSPQPAWNTEAFF; CDR3nt: TGTGCCAGCAGCCCCCAACCAGCATGGAACACTGAAGCTTTCTTT
d_gene: NA; abundance: few; v_gene: TRBV19; j_gene: TRBJ2-1; len: 16; CDR3aa: CASSTVWGSSYNEQFF; CDR3nt: TGTGCCAGTAGTACCGTCTGGGGGAGTTCCTACAATGAGCAGTTCTTC
d_gene: NA; abundance: few; v_gene: TRBV6-5; j_gene: TRBJ1-2; len: 13; CDR3aa: CASSSSRNYGYTF; CDR3nt: TGTGCCAGCAGTTCGAGCAGAAACTATGGCTACACCTTC
d_gene: TRBD2; abundance: NA; v_gene: TRBV15; j_gene: TRBJ2-3; len: 16; CDR3aa: CATSREASGSTDTQYF; CDR3nt: TGTGCCACCAGCAGAGAGGCTAGCGGAAGCACAGATACGCAGTATTTT
d_gene: TRBD1; abundance: many; v_gene: TRBV7-9; j_gene: TRBJ2-6; len: 20; CDR3aa: CASSPTAGEGQGSGANVLTF; CDR3nt: TGTGCCAGCAGCCCAACGGCGGGTGAGGGACAGGGTTCCGGGGCCAACGTCCTGACTTTC
d_gene: NA; abundance: NA; v_gene: TRBV12-3/TRBV12-4; j_gene: TRBJ2-7; len: 14; CDR3aa: CASSFRPKGGEQYF; CDR3nt: TGTGCCAGCAGTTTTAGGCCCAAGGGAGGCGAGCAGTACTTC
d_gene: NA; abundance: many; v_gene: TRBV5-5; j_gene: TRBJ2-2; len: 19; CDR3aa: CASSFGVVGSLTDTGELFF; CDR3nt: TGTGCCAGCAGCTTTGGTGTAGTGGGGTCCTTGACGGACACCGGGGAGCTGTTTTTT
d_gene: NA; abundance: many; v_gene: TRBV28; j_gene: TRBJ1-2; len: 13; CDR3aa: CASMTLGAYGYTF; CDR3nt: TGTGCCAGCATGACCCTCGGGGCCTATGGCTACACCTTC
d_gene: NA; abundance: NA; v_gene: TRBV24-1; j_gene: TRBJ2-2; len: 14; CDR3aa: CATSDFPSTGELFF; CDR3nt: TGTGCCACCAGTGATTTTCCGTCCACCGGGGAGCTGTTTTTT
d_gene: TRBD1; abundance: many; v_gene: TRBV18; j_gene: TRBJ1-2; len: 14; CDR3aa: CASSSDRGVFGYTF; CDR3nt: TGTGCCAGCTCATCCGACAGGGGAGTCTTTGGCTACACCTTC
d_gene: NA; abundance: NA; v_gene: TRBV6-2/TRBV6-3; j_gene: TRBJ1-2; len: 14; CDR3aa: CASSYSDGYYGYTF; CDR3nt: TGTGCCAGCAGTTACTCGGACGGATACTATGGCTACACCTTC
d_gene: TRBD1; abundance: NA; v_gene: TRBV10-3; j_gene: TRBJ2-3; len: 17; CDR3aa: CAISESGTGGLSDTQYF; CDR3nt: TGTGCCATCAGTGAGTCTGGGACAGGGGGCCTCTCAGATACGCAGTATTTT
d_gene: NA; abundance: few; v_gene: TRBV5-1; j_gene: TRBJ2-3; len: 15; CDR3aa: CASSFNGDGTDTQYF; CDR3nt: TGCGCCAGCAGCTTTAACGGGGATGGCACAGATACGCAGTATTTT
d_gene: NA; abundance: many; v_gene: TRBV12-3/TRBV12-4; j_gene: TRBJ2-3; len: 15; CDR3aa: CASSLKAGHTDTQYF; CDR3nt: TGTGCCAGCAGTTTAAAAGCGGGACACACAGATACGCAGTATTTT
d_gene: NA; abundance: many; v_gene: TRBV12-3/TRBV12-4; j_gene: TRBJ2-3; len: 13; CDR3aa: CASVATGADTQYF; CDR3nt: TGTGCCAGCGTCGCGACGGGCGCAGATACGCAGTATTTT
d_gene: NA; abundance: many; v_gene: TRBV3-1; j_gene: TRBJ1-2; len: 15; CDR3aa: CASSQVLASNYGYTF; CDR3nt: TGTGCCAGCAGCCAAGTGTTGGCCAGCAACTATGGCTACACCTTC
d_gene: NA; abundance: many; v_gene: TRBV9; j_gene: TRBJ2-5; len: 12; CDR3aa: CASSLGEETQYF; CDR3nt: TGTGCCAGCAGCTTGGGGGAGGAGACCCAGTACTTC
d_gene: NA; abundance: many; v_gene: TRBV29-1; j_gene: TRBJ2-5; len: 10; CDR3aa: CSVGGETQYF; CDR3nt: TGCAGCGTTGGAGGAGAGACCCAGTACTTC
d_gene: TRBD2; abundance: few; v_gene: TRBV5-4; j_gene: TRBJ2-7; len: 15; CDR3aa: CASSDTGTSVYEQYF; CDR3nt: TGTGCCAGCAGCGATACCGGGACTAGCGTCTACGAGCAGTACTTC
d_gene: NA; abundance: NA; v_gene: TRBV7-9; j_gene: TRBJ2-4; len: 17; CDR3aa: CASSLNPEVGAKNIQYF; CDR3nt: TGTGCCAGCAGCTTAAATCCAGAGGTCGGAGCCAAAAACATTCAGTACTTC
d_gene: NA; abundance: few; v_gene: TRBV18; j_gene: TRBJ1-1; len: 15; CDR3aa: CASSPSVGLNTEAFF; CDR3nt: TGTGCCAGCTCACCATCCGTGGGGCTCAACACTGAAGCTTTCTTT
d_gene: NA; abundance: many; v_gene: TRBV24-1; j_gene: TRBJ2-5; len: 15; CDR3aa: CATSDPRAPSRTQYF; CDR3nt: TGTGCCACCAGTGATCCCAGGGCCCCCAGTCGGACCCAGTACTTC
d_gene: TRBD2; abundance: NA; v_gene: TRBV10-3; j_gene: TRBJ2-1; len: 14; CDR3aa: CAISVAGGANEQFF; CDR3nt: TGTGCCATCAGTGTAGCGGGAGGCGCGAATGAGCAGTTCTTC
d_gene: NA; abundance: NA; v_gene: TRBV6-1; j_gene: TRBJ2-3; len: 14; CDR3aa: CASSGVRITDTQYF; CDR3nt: TGTGCCAGCAGTGGAGTCCGTATAACAGATACGCAGTATTTT
d_gene: NA; abundance: few; v_gene: TRBV29-1; j_gene: TRBJ1-2; len: 14; CDR3aa: CSVAGGGEGKGYTF; CDR3nt: TGCAGCGTTGCTGGCGGAGGGGAGGGGAAGGGCTACACCTTC
d_gene: NA; abundance: NA; v_gene: TRBV30; j_gene: TRBJ2-3; len: 14; CDR3aa: CAWKGLSSPDTQYF; CDR3nt: TGTGCCTGGAAGGGGTTGTCCAGTCCAGATACGCAGTATTTT
d_gene: TRBD1; abundance: NA; v_gene: TRBV10-3; j_gene: TRBJ1-2; len: 13; CDR3aa: CAISEDREHGYTF; CDR3nt: TGTGCCATCAGTGAGGACAGGGAACATGGCTACACCTTC
d_gene: TRBD2; abundance: NA; v_gene: TRBV30; j_gene: TRBJ2-7; len: 16; CDR3aa: CAWSPGLAALGYEQYF; CDR3nt: TGTGCCTGGAGCCCAGGACTAGCCGCACTGGGGTACGAGCAGTACTTC
d_gene: NA; abundance: few; v_gene: TRBV7-2; j_gene: TRBJ1-2; len: 14; CDR3aa: CASSPPATNYGYTF; CDR3nt: TGTGCCAGCAGCCCCCCGGCTACTAACTATGGCTACACCTTC
d_gene: NA; abundance: few; v_gene: TRBV10-2; j_gene: TRBJ1-1; len: 15; CDR3aa: CASSESKPLNTEAFF; CDR3nt: TGCGCCAGCAGTGAGTCGAAGCCTCTGAACACTGAAGCTTTCTTT
d_gene: NA; abundance: many; v_gene: TRBV6-2/TRBV6-3; j_gene: TRBJ1-5; len: 14; CDR3aa: CASSLMGSGQPQHF; CDR3nt: TGTGCCAGCAGTCTCATGGGGTCGGGGCAGCCCCAGCATTTT
d_gene: TRBD1; abundance: NA; v_gene: TRBV6-1; j_gene: TRBJ2-7; len: 15; CDR3aa: CASRKGGTGDYEQYF; CDR3nt: TGTGCCAGCCGGAAGGGCGGAACAGGGGACTACGAGCAGTACTTC
d_gene: NA; abundance: few; v_gene: TRBV4-1; j_gene: TRBJ1-5; len: 16; CDR3aa: CASSQDWEKEGQPQHF; CDR3nt: TGCGCCAGCAGCCAAGATTGGGAGAAAGAGGGTCAGCCCCAGCATTTT
d_gene: NA; abundance: few; v_gene: TRBV27; j_gene: TRBJ1-1; len: 13; CDR3aa: CASSLSEATEAFF; CDR3nt: TGTGCCAGCAGTTTATCCGAAGCGACTGAAGCTTTCTTT
d_gene: TRBD2; abundance: NA; v_gene: TRBV4-3; j_gene: TRBJ2-7; len: 17; CDR3aa: CASSQGLAGGPTTEQYF; CDR3nt: TGCGCCAGCAGCCAAGGACTAGCGGGGGGACCAACTACCGAGCAGTACTTC
d_gene: NA; abundance: NA; v_gene: TRBV30; j_gene: TRBJ1-6; len: 13; CDR3aa: CAWSVQGGSPLHF; CDR3nt: TGTGCCTGGAGTGTACAGGGAGGTTCACCCCTCCACTTT
d_gene: TRBD2; abundance: many; v_gene: TRBV28; j_gene: TRBJ2-1; len: 15; CDR3aa: CASSLASSSGRLEIF; CDR3nt: TGTGCCAGCAGTTTAGCCTCCTCTAGCGGGAGGCTCGAGATCTTC
d_gene: NA; abundance: many; v_gene: TRBV2; j_gene: TRBJ2-3; len: 12; CDR3aa: CASLGRRDTQYF; CDR3nt: TGTGCCAGCTTGGGACGACGCGATACGCAGTATTTT
d_gene: NA; abundance: many; v_gene: TRBV10-3; j_gene: TRBJ2-2; len: 17; CDR3aa: CAISERQPSFRQRELFF; CDR3nt: TGTGCCATCAGTGAAAGACAGCCTAGCTTTAGACAGCGGGAGCTGTTTTTT
d_gene: TRBD2; abundance: many; v_gene: TRBV5-1; j_gene: TRBJ2-3; len: 16; CDR3aa: CASSVALAGSTDTQYF; CDR3nt: TGCGCCAGCAGCGTAGCCTTAGCGGGTAGCACAGATACGCAGTATTTT
d_gene: NA; abundance: NA; v_gene: TRBV7-3; j_gene: TRBJ1-2; len: 14; CDR3aa: CVSSRGPTEGGYTF; CDR3nt: TGTGTCAGCAGCCGTGGACCCACAGAGGGGGGCTACACCTTC
d_gene: NA; abundance: few; v_gene: TRBV24-1; j_gene: TRBJ1-1; len: 13; CDR3aa: CATSDYYNTEAFF; CDR3nt: TGTGCCACCAGTGATTACTACAACACTGAAGCTTTCTTT
d_gene: TRBD2; abundance: NA; v_gene: TRBV18; j_gene: TRBJ2-1; len: 14; CDR3aa: CASSSGTTYNEQFF; CDR3nt: TGTGCCAGCTCCTCCGGGACTACTTACAATGAGCAGTTCTTC
d_gene: TRBD1; abundance: few; v_gene: TRBV4-2; j_gene: TRBJ2-2; len: 15; CDR3aa: CASSHRDRDTGELFF; CDR3nt: TGTGCCAGCAGCCACCGGGACAGAGACACCGGGGAGCTGTTTTTT
d_gene: NA; abundance: NA; v_gene: TRBV12-3/TRBV12-4; j_gene: TRBJ2-1; len: 14; CDR3aa: CASSLKGSRNEQFF; CDR3nt: TGTGCCAGCAGTTTAAAGGGATCTAGGAATGAGCAGTTCTTC
d_gene: TRBD1; abundance: NA; v_gene: TRBV12-3/TRBV12-4; j_gene: TRBJ2-7; len: 12; CDR3aa: CASSPGTGLEYF; CDR3nt: TGTGCCAGCAGTCCTGGGACAGGGTTGGAGTACTTC
d_gene: NA; abundance: NA; v_gene: TRBV30; j_gene: TRBJ1-5; len: 15; CDR3aa: CAWSAFGTNDQPQHF; CDR3nt: TGTGCCTGGAGTGCTTTCGGGACCAACGATCAGCCCCAGCATTTT
d_gene: NA; abundance: NA; v_gene: TRBV4-3; j_gene: TRBJ1-1; len: 14; CDR3aa: CASSQARPGAEAFF; CDR3nt: TGCGCCAGCAGCCAGGCCCGCCCGGGCGCTGAAGCTTTCTTT